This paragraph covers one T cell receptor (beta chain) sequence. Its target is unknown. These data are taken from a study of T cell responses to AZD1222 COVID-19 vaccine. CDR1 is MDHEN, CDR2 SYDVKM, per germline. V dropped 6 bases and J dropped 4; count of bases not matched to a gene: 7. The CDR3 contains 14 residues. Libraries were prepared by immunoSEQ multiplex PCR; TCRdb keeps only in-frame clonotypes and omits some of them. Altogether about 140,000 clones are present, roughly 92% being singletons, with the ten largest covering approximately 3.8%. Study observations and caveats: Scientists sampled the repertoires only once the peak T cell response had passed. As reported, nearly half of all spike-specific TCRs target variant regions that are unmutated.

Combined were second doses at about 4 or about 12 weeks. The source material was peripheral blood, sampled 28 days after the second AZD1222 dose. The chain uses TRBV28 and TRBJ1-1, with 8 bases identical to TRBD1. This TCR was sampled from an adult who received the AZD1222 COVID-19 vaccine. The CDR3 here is CASRTGEWSTEAFF. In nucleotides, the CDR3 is TGTGCCAGCAGGACAGGGGAGTGGAGCACTGAAGCTTTCTTT.